This paragraph reports one T cell receptor beta chain. Its specificity is unknown. Profiled with immunoSEQ multiplex PCR; TCRdb holds only in-frame clones, not every one. The sample lists about 110,000 clones, around 87% seen once, with roughly 4.3% in the top ten. These data originate in a study of T cell responses to AZD1222 COVID-19 vaccine. Study results and limitations: The donors showed a predominance of white British ancestry and of females, with possible underestimation of clonal diversity.

The sample in question was peripheral blood, obtained 28 days after the second AZD1222 dose. The TCR originated in an adult who received the AZD1222 COVID-19 vaccine.

CDR3 amino acids: CASSEAFNSPLHF. CDR3 DNA sequence: TGTGCCAGCAGTGAAGCTTTTAATTCACCCCTCCACTTT. The chain is built from TRBV2 and TRBJ1-6; D is uncertain. Trimming left V 0 bases short and J 6 bases short, with 3 bases between. This CDR3 is built from 13 residues. Germline values: CDR1 SNHLY, CDR2 FYNNEI.